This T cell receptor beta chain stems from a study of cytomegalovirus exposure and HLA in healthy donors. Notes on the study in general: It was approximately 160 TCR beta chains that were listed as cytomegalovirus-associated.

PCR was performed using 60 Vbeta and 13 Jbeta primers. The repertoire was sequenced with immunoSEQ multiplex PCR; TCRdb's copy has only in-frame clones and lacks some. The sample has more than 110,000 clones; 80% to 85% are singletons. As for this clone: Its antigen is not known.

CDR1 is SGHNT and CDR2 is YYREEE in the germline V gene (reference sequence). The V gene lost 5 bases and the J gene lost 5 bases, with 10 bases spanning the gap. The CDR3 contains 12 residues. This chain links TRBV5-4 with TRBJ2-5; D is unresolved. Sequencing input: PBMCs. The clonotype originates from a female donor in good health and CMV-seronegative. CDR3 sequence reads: CASSMYEETQYF. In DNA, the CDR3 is TGTGCCAGCAGTATGTACGAGGAGACCCAGTACTTC.